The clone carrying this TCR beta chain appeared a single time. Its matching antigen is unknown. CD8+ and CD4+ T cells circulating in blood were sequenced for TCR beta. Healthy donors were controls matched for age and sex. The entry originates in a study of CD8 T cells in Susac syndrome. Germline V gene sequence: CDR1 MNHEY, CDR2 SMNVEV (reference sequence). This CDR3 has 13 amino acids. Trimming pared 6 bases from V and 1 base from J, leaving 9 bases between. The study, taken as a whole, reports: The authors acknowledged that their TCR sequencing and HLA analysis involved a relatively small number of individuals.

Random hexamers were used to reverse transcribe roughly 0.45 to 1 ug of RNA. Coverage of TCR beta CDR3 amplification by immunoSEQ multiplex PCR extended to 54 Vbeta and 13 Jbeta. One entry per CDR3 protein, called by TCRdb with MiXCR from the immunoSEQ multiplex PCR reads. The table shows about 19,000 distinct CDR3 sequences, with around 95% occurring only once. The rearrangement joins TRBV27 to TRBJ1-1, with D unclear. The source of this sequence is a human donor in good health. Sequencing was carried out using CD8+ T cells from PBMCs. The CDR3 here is CASSLIPNTEAFF. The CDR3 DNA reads TGTGCCAGCAGCCTCATTCCGAACACTGAAGCTTTCTTT.